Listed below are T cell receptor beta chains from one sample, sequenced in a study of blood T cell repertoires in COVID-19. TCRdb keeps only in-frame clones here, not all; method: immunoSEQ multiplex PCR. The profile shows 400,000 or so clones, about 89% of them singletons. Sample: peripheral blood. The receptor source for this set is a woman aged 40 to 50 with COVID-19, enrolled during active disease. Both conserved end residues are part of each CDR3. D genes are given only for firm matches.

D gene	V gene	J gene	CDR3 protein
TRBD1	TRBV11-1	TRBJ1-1	CASSSGQGDTEAFF
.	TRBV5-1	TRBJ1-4	CASSGRGVRNEKLFF
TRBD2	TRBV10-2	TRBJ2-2	CASTGLAGPNTGELFF
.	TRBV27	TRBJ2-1	CASIPSTSTEQFF
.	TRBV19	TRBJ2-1	CASSIWGAGDNEQFF
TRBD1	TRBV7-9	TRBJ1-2	CASSPWDSPYGYTF
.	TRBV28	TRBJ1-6	CASSLDSYNSPLHF
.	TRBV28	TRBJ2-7	CASSHLGREYYEQYF
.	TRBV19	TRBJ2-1	CASSIAEVGEQFF
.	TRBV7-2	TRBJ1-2	CASSSPDQGTSYTF
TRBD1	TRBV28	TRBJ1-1	CASILDRVVTEAFF
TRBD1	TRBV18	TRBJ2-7	CASSPLRDRSSYEQYF
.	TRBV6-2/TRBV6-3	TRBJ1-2	CASSYSSGTLGGYTF
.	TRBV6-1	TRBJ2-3	CASSDVGEADTQYF
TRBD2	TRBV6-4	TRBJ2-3	CASGTWEGQLDTQYF
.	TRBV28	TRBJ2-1	CASSFSDEQFF
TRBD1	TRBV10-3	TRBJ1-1	CAIRLTGGITEAFF
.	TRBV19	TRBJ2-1	CASSVDRYSYNEQFF
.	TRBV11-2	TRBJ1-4	CASSQVDRIGGKLFF
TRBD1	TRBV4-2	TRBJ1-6	CASSQGTGRWSDSPLHF
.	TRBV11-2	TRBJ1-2	CASSVRTALYGYTF
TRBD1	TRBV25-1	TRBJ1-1	CASSEFEGARAFF
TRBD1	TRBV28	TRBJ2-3	CASSSTGLGTDTQYF
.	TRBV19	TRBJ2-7	CASRQQGFEQYF